The next 11 T cell receptor beta chains were all read from a single sample in a study of control samples from healthy donors and cancer patients. Generated by immunoSEQ multiplex PCR, the TCRdb table keeps only in-frame clones and is missing some. The table records about 160,000 clones, around 96% of them present only once. Sequenced input: blood. The receptors derive from a woman in her twenties or thirties in good health.

The chain carries TRBV10-1 and TRBJ2-5; D is unresolved. The CDR3 runs to 13 residues. The germline gives CDR1 WNHNN, CDR2 SYGVQD (reference sequence). V was cut by 1 base and J by 4 bases, with 7 bases left in between. In DNA form, the CDR3 reads TGCGCCAGCAGTGAGTTTCTAGGAGAGACCCAGTACTTC. This encodes CASSEFLGETQYF.

The genes are TRBV19 and TRBJ1-3; D ambiguous. V gave up 7 bases and J gave up 8 bases, with 24 bases separating them. Looked up from germline, CDR1 is LNHDA and CDR2 is SQIVND (reference sequence). This CDR3 comprises 16 residues. In nucleotides, the CDR3 is TGTGCCAGTAACCCGGGATTGGCACGCCAGAAGGACACCATATATTTT. It specifies CASNPGLARQKDTIYF.

This clone was counted once. V gene TRBV7-9 combines with J gene TRBJ1-1; D not resolved. The CDR3 loop spans 15 amino acids. V was trimmed by 1 base and J by 1 base, leaving 10 bases between them. Looked up from germline, CDR1 is SEHNR and CDR2 is FQNEAQ (reference sequence). The CDR3 is CASSLDPPRNTEAFF. CDR3 sequence (DNA): TGTGCCAGCAGCTTAGATCCACCAAGGAACACTGAAGCTTTCTTT.

This clone was detected once. V gene TRBV11-2 combines with J gene TRBJ2-7; D is unclear. Germline CDR1 reads SGHAT; CDR2 reads FQNNGV. V was clipped by 2 bases and J by 2 bases, with 4 bases between them. This CDR3 spans 12 amino acids. This CDR3 is CASSLRPYEQYF. In DNA form, the CDR3 reads TGTGCCAGCAGCTTAAGGCCCTACGAGCAGTACTTC.

A single count supports this clone. The chain recombines TRBV21-1 with TRBJ1-5. TRBV21-1 is assigned pseudogene status. The CDR3 has 18 amino acids. This CDR3 is CASTNGGPGGDSNQPQHF. The CDR3 DNA is TGTGCCAGCACCAACGGGGGCCCAGGGGGGGATAGCAATCAGCCCCAGCATTTT.

The chain joins TRBV12-3 or TRBV12-4 to TRBJ1-2; D not certain. CDR3 length: 13 residues. Between the trimmed V and J ends, which lost 5 bases and 7 bases, there was a span of 14 bases. The CDR3 loop is CASSPHRGSGYTF. In DNA form, the CDR3 reads TGTGCCAGCAGTCCTCACAGAGGTAGTGGCTACACCTTC.

The rearrangement uses TRBV2 and TRBJ1-6; perhaps TRBD1 as D (5 bases). Looked up from germline, CDR1 is SNHLY and CDR2 is FYNNEI. Deletions cut 6 bases from V and 11 bases from J, with 11 bases between. The CDR3 consists of 12 residues. This CDR3 is CASRKDTPPLHF. CDR3 in DNA: TGTGCCAGCAGGAAGGACACTCCACCCCTCCACTTT.

This chain links TRBV24-1 with TRBJ2-2; D ambiguous. This CDR3 has 16 residues. Trimming took 3 bases from V and 2 from J, leaving 12 bases between them. Germline V gene lookup returns CDR1 KGHDR and CDR2 SFDVKD. The chain's CDR3 is CATSDPGRDNTGELFF. The CDR3 DNA reads TGTGCCACCAGTGATCCCGGCCGAGATAACACCGGGGAGCTGTTTTTT.

The V gene is TRBV28, the J gene TRBJ1-5; 11 bases line up with TRBD1. Germline CDR1 reads MDHEN; CDR2 reads SYDVKM. The CDR3 totals 15 residues. With 5 bases clipped from V and 7 bases from J, the junction kept 7 bases outside the gene matches. The CDR3 region is CASSRPGQGGQPQHF. CDR3 nucleotide sequence: TGTGCCAGCAGTCGGCCGGGACAGGGGGGACAGCCCCAGCATTTT.

The V gene is TRBV2, the J gene TRBJ1-4; 9 bases are a match to TRBD1. V trimming: 0 bases; J trimming: 7 bases; junction bases outside the gene matches: 6. CDR1 is SNHLY, CDR2 FYNNEI, per germline. CDR3 length: 16 amino acids. CDR3 sequence: CASSEALGQGSEKLFF. CDR3 DNA: TGTGCCAGCAGTGAAGCGCTTGGACAGGGGTCTGAAAAACTGTTTTTT. The complete variable domain, with remaining parts taken from reference TRBV2 and TRBJ1-4, reads EPEVTQTPSHQVTQMGQEVILRCVPISNHLYFYWYRQILGQKVEFLVSFYNNEISEKSEIFDDQFSVERPDGSNFTLKIRSTKLEDSAMYFCASSEALGQGSEKLFFGSGTQLSVL.

The chain links TRBV7-9 to TRBJ2-5; TRBD2 might be the D (6 bases). V was trimmed by 2 bases and J by 3 bases, leaving 7 bases between them. The germline gives CDR1 SEHNR, CDR2 FQNEAQ (reference sequence). This CDR3 comprises 13 residues. CDR3 amino acids: CASSLWGEETQYF. For the CDR3, the DNA is TGTGCCAGCAGCTTATGGGGGGAAGAGACCCAGTACTTC.